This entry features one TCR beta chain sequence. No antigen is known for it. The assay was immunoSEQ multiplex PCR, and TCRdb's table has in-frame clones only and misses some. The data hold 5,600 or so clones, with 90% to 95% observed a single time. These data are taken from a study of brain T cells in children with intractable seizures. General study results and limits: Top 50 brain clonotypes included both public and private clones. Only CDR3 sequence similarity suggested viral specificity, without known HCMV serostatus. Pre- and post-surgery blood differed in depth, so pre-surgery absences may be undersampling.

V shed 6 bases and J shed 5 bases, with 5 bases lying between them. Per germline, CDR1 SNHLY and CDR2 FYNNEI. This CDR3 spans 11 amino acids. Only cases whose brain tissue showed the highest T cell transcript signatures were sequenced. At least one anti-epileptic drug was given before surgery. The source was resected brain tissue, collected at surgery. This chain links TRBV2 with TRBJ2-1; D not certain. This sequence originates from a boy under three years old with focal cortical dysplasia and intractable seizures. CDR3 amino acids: CASRPNNEQFF. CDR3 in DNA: TGTGCCAGCAGGCCGAACAATGAGCAGTTCTTC. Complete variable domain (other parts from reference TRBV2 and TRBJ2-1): EPEVTQTPSHQVTQMGQEVILRCVPISNHLYFYWYRQILGQKVEFLVSFYNNEISEKSEIFDDQFSVERPDGSNFTLKIRSTKLEDSAMYFCASRPNNEQFFGPGTRLTVL.